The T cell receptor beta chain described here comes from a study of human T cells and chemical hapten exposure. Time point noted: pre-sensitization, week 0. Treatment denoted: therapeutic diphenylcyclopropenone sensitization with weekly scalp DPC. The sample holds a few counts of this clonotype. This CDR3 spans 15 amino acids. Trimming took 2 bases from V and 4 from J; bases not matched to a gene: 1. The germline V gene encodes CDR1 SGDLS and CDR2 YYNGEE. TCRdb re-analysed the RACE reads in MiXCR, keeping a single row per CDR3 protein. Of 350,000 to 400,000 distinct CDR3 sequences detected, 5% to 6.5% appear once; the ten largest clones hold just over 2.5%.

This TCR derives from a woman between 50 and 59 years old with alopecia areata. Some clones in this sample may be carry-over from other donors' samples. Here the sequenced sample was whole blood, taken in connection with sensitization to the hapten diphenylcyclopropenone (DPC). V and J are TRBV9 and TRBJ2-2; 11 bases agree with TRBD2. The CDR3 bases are TGTGCCAGCAGCGTTAGCGGGAGGGGCACCGGGGAGCTGTTTTTT. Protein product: CASSVSGRGTGELFF.